This TCR beta chain was identified in a study of blood T cell repertoires in COVID-19. For the study at large: Researchers got acute and convalescent COVID-19 samples from the United States, Italy and Spain. Sources were T cells, B-cell-depleted T cells, or PBMCs; the material itself was cDNA or gDNA.

Original processing notes: Cell counts per sample came from amplifying reference gene primers. Libraries were prepared by immunoSEQ multiplex PCR; TCRdb keeps only in-frame clonotypes and omits some of them. That table gives V, J and clone size, and the DNA gave D and trimming. The sample has approximately 250,000 clones, 86% seen once. This CDR3 region has 17 residues. Per the germline V gene, CDR1 is PRHDT and CDR2 is FYEKMQ (reference sequence). V lost 5 bases and J lost 4; bases outside the gene matches: 15. The clonotype was recovered from a man younger than 40 with active or convalescent COVID-19. The chain links TRBV13 to TRBJ2-5, with 8 bases lining up with TRBD2. The specimen sequenced was peripheral blood. The CDR3 region is CASSRPGRGGSGETQYF. The CDR3 DNA is TGTGCCAGCAGCAGGCCGGGGCGCGGGGGGTCGGGAGAGACCCAGTACTTC.